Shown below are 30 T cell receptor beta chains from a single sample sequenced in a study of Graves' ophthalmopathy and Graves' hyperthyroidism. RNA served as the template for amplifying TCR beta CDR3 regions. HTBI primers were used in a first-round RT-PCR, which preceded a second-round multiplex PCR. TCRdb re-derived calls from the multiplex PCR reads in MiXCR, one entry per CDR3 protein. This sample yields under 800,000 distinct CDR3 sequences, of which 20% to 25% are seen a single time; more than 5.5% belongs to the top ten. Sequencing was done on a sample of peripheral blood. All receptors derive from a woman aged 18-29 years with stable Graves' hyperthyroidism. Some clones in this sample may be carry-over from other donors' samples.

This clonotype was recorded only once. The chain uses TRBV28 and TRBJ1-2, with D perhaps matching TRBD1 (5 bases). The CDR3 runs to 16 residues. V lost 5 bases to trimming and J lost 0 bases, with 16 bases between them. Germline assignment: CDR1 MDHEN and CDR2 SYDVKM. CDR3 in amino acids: CASSPPGGGTNYGYTF. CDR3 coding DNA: TGTGCCAGCAGTCCCCCGGGGGGAGGGACTAACTATGGCTACACCTTC.

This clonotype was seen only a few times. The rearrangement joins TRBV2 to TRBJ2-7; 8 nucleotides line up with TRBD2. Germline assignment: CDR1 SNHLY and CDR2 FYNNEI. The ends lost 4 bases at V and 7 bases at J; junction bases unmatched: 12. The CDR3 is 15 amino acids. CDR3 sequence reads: CASSASGGAAEEQYF. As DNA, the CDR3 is TGTGCCAGCAGTGCCTCCGGGGGGGCGGCTGAGGAGCAGTACTTC.

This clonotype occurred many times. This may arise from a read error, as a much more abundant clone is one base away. The CDR3 nucleotides are TGTGCCATCAGCCCGGGACAGGGGAACTATGGCTACACCTTC. Its protein product is CAISPGQGNYGYTF. The chain has TRBV10-3 and TRBJ1-2, with TRBD1 matching over 10 bases. The CDR3 length is 14 residues. Germline V gene sequence: CDR1 ENHRY, CDR2 SYGVKD. V shed 6 bases and J 2 bases; nucleotides not matched to a gene: 3.

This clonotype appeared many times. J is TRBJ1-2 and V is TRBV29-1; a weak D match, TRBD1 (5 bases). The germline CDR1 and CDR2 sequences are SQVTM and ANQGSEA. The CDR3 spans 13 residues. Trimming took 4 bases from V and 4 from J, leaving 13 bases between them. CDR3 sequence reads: CSVGEGRIYGYTF. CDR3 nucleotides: TGCAGCGTTGGAGAGGGGCGGATCTATGGCTACACCTTC.

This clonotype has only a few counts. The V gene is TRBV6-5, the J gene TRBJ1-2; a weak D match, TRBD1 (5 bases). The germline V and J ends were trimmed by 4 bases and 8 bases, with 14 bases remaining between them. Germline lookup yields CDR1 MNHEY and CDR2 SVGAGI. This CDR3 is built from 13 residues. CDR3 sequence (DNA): TGTGCCAGCAGTTCGACAGTTCTTCAGGGCTACACCTTC. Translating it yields CASSSTVLQGYTF.

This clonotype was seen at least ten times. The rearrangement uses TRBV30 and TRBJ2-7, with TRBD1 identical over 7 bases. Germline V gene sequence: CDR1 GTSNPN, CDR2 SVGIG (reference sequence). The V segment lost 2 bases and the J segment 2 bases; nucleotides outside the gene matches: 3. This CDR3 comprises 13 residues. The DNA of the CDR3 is TGTGCCTGGAGTATGGACAGGACCTACGAGCAGTACTTC. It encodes CAWSMDRTYEQYF. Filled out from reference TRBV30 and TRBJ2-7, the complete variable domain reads SQTIHQWPATLVQPVGSPLSLECTVEGTSNPNLYWYRQAAGRGLQLLFYSVGIGQISSEVPQNLSASRPQDRQFILSSKKLLLSDSGFYLCAWSMDRTYEQYFGPGTRLTVT.

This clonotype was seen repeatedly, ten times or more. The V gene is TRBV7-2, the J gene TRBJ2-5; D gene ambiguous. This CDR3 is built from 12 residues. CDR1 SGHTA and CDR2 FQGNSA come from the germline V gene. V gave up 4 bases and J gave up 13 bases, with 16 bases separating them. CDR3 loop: CASSSDPTKGYF. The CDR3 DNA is TGTGCCAGCAGCTCGGACCCAACTAAAGGGTACTTC.

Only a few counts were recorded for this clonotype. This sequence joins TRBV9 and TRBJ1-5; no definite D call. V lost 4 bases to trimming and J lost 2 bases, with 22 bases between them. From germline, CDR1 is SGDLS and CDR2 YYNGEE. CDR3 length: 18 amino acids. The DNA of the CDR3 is TGTGCCAGCAGCCCCGGTCCTTCGGGCAAAAGGGGCAATCAGCCCCAGCATTTT. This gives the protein CASSPGPSGKRGNQPQHF.

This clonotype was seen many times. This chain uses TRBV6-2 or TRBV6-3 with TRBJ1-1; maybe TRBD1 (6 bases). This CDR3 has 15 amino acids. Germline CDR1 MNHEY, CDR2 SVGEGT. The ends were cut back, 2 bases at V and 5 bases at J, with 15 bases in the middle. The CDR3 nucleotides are TGTGCCAGCAGTTACGGTGGGGGGGCTGGAACTGAAGCTTTCTTT. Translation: CASSYGGGAGTEAFF.

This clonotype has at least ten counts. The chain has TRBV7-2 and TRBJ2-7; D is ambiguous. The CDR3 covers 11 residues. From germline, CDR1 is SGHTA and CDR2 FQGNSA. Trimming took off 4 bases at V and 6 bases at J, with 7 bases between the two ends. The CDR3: CASSSTCEQYF. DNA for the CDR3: TGTGCCAGCAGCTCTACCTGCGAGCAGTACTTC.

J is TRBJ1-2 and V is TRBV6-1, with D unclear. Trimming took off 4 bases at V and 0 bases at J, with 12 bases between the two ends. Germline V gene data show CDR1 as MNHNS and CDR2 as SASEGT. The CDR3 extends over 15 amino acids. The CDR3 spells CASSANSEANYGYTF. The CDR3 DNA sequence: TGTGCCAGCAGTGCCAACAGTGAGGCTAACTATGGCTACACCTTC.

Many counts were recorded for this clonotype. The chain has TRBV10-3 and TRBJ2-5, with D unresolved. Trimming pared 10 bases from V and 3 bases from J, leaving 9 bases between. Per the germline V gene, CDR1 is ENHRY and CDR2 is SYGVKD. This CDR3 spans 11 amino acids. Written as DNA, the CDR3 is TGTGCCACTAAGGGCGAAGAGACCCAGTACTTC. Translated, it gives CATKGEETQYF.

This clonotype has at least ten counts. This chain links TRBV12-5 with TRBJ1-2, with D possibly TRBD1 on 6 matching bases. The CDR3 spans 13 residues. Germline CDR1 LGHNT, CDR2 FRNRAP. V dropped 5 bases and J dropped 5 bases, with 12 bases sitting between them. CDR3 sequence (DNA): TGTGCTAGTGGTGCGGCACAGGGATATGGCTACACCTTC. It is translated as CASGAAQGYGYTF.

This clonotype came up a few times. This CDR3 is CASSIGAGGPNEQFF. CDR3 coding DNA: TGTGCCAGTAGTATCGGGGCGGGAGGGCCCAATGAGCAGTTCTTC. V is TRBV19 and J is TRBJ2-1; the match to TRBD2 covers 9 bases. The CDR3 is 15 residues long. V was clipped by 3 bases and J by 6 bases; unmatched bases: 6. CDR1 is LNHDA and CDR2 is SQIVND in the germline V gene (reference sequence). Together with reference TRBV19 and TRBJ2-1, the CDR3 gives the full variable domain: DGGITQSPKYLFRKEGQNVTLSCEQNLNHDAMYWYRQDPGQGLRLIYYSQIVNDFQKGDIAEGYSVSREKKESFPLTVTSAQKNPTAFYLCASSIGAGGPNEQFFGPGTRLTVL.

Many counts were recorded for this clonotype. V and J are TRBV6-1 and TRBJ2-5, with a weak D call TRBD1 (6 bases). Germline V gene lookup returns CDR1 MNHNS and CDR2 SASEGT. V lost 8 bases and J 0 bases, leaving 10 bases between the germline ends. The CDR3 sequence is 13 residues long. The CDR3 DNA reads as TGTGCCAGCCTAAGGGGGTACCAAGAGACCCAGTACTTC. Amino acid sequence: CASLRGYQETQYF.

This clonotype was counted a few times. CDR3 DNA sequence: TGTGCCAGCAGTCCCCCCTCTGACAGGGTCAATTCACCCCTCCACTTT. This encodes CASSPPSDRVNSPLHF. The V call is TRBV12-3 or TRBV12-4, the J call TRBJ1-6; 7 bases are shared with TRBD1. Losses at the gene ends were 5 bases for V and 7 bases for J; bases not matched to a gene: 11. The CDR3 is 16 residues long.

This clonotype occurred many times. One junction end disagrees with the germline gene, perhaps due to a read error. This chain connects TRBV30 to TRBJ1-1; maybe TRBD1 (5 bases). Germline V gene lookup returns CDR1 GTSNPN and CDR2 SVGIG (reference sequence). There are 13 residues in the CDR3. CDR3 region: CTWSLRENTEAFF. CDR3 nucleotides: TGTACCTGGAGCCTCAGGGAGAACACTGAAGCTTTCTTT.

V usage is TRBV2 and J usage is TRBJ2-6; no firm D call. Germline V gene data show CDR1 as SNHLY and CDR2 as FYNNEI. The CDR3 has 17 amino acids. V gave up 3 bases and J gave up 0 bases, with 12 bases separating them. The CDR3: CASSDPVYHSGANVLTF. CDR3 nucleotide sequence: TGTGCCAGCAGTGACCCTGTCTACCACTCTGGGGCCAACGTCCTGACTTTC.

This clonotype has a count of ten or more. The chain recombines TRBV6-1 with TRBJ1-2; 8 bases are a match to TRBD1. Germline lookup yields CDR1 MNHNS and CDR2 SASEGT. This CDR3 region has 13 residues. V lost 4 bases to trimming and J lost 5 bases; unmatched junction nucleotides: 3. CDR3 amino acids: CASSAGGSYGYTF. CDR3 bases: TGTGCCAGCAGTGCAGGGGGCAGTTATGGCTACACCTTC.

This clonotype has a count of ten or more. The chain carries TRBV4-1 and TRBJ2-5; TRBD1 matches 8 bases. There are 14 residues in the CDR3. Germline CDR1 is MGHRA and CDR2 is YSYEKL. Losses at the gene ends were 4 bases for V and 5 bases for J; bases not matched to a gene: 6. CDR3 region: CASSPQGAKETQYF. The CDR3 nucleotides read TGCGCCAGCAGCCCCCAGGGGGCAAAGGAGACCCAGTACTTC.

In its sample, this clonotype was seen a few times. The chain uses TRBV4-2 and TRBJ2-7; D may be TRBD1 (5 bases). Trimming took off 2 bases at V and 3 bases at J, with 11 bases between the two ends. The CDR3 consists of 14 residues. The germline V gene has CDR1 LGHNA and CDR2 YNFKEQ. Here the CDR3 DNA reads TGTGCCAGCAGCCAACTCAGAGACAGCTACGAGCAGTACTTC. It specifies CASSQLRDSYEQYF.

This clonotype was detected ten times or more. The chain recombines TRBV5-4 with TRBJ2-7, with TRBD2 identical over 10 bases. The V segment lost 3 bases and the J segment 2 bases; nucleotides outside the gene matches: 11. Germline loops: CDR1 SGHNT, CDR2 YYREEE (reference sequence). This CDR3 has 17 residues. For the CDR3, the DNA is TGTGCCAGCAGCTCCGGGGGAGGGCTAGCGGGGGCCTACGAGCAGTACTTC. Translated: CASSSGGGLAGAYEQYF. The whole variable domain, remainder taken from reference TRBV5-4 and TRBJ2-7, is ETGVTQSPTHLIKTRGQQVTLRCSSQSGHNTVSWYQQALGQGPQFIFQYYREEENGRGNFPPRFSGLQFPNYSSELNVNALELDDSALYLCASSSGGGLAGAYEQYFGPGTRLTVT.

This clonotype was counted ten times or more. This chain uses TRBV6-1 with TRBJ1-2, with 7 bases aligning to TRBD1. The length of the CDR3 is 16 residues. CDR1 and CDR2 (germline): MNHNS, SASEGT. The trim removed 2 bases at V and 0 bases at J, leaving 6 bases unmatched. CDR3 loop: CASSEWTGPANYGYTF. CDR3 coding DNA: TGTGCCAGCAGTGAATGGACAGGACCGGCTAACTATGGCTACACCTTC.

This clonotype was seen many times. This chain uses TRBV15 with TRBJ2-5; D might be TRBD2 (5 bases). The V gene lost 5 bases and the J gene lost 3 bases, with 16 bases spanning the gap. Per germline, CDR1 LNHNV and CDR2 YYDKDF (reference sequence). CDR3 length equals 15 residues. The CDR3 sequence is CATSSSQRNKETQYF. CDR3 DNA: TGTGCCACCAGCTCCTCGCAGCGGAATAAAGAGACCCAGTACTTC. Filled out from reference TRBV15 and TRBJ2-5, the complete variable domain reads DAMVIQNPRYQVTQFGKPVTLSCSQTLNHNVMYWYQQKSSQAPKLLFHYYDKDFNNEADTPDNFQSRRPNTSFCFLDIRSPGLGDTAMYLCATSSSQRNKETQYFGPGTRLLVL.

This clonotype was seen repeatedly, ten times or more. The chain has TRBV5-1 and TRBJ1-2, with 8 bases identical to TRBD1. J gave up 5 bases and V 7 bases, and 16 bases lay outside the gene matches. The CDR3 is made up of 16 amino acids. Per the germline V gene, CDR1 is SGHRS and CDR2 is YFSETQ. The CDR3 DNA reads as TGCGCCAGCGGAGAGTCGACAGGGGAATTATGGTATGGCTACACCTTC. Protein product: CASGESTGELWYGYTF.

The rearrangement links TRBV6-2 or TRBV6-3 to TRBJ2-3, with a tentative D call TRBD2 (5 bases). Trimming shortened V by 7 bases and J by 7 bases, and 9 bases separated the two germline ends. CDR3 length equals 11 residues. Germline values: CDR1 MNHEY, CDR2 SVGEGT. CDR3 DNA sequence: TGTGCCAGCACCCGGGAAAATACGCAGTATTTT. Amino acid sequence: CASTRENTQYF.

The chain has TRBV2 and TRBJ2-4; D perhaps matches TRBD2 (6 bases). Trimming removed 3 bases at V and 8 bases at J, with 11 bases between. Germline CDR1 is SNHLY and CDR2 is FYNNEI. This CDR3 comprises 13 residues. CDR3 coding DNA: TGTGCCAGCAGTGATGGGGACTCCCACATTCAGTACTTC. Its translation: CASSDGDSHIQYF.

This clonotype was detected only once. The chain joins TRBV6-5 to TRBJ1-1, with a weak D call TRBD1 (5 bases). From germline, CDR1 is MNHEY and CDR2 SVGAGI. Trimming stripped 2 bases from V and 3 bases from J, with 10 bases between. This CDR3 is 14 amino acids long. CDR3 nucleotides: TGTGCCAGCAGTTACGGAACGGGGGACACTGAAGCTTTCTTT. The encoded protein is CASSYGTGDTEAFF.

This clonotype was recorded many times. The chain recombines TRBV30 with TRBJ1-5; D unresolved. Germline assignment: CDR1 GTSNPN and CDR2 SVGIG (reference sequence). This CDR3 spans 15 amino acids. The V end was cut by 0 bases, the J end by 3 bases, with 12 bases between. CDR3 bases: TGTGCCTGGAGTGTAAAGGGATTATTCAATCAGCCCCAGCATTTT. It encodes CAWSVKGLFNQPQHF.

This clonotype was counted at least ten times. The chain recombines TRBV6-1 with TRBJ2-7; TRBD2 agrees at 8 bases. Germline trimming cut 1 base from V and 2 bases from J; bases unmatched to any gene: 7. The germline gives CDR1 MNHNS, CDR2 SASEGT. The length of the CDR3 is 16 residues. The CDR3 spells CASSEGAGGSTYEQYF. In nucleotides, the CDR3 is TGTGCCAGCAGTGAAGGCGCGGGGGGTTCTACCTACGAGCAGTACTTC.